The following is a T cell receptor beta chain sequence with its context. This sample is drawn from a study of technical replicates of blood from several donors. The germline V gene encodes CDR1 SEHNR and CDR2 FQNEAQ (reference sequence). This CDR3 has 16 residues. V gave up 8 bases and J gave up 5 bases; unmatched junction bases: 17. The repertoire was sequenced with immunoSEQ multiplex PCR; TCRdb's copy has only in-frame clones and lacks some. The table lists about 100,000 clones, almost 96% of them singletons. The chain couples TRBV7-9 to TRBJ2-7; 8 positions agree with TRBD2. Sequenced: T cells isolated from PBMCs. The sequence was obtained from a human donor in good health. CDR3 in DNA: TGTGCCAGCCTAGCGGGTTGGAGCGGGAGTTCCGACGAGCAGTACTTC. Its translation is CASLAGWSGSSDEQYF.